This TCR beta chain is from a study of blood T cell repertoires in COVID-19. Turning to the study itself: Some COVID-19 samples were acute and others convalescent; all came from the United States, Italy and Spain. In each case, the material was cDNA or gDNA derived from T cells, B-cell-depleted T cells, or PBMCs.

Trimming cost V 0 bases and J 5 bases; bases outside gene matches: 4. The germline V gene encodes CDR1 SGDLS and CDR2 YYNGEE. The CDR3 loop spans 16 amino acids. Original handling: Estimation of nucleated cell counts relied on the amplification of reference gene primers. TCRdb's copy holds only in-frame clones and misses some; the assay was immunoSEQ multiplex PCR. V and J calls and clone size come straight from that table; D and trimming were deduced from the DNA. Here the sample spans 85,000 to 90,000 clones, 75% to 90% being singletons. The chain has TRBV9 and TRBJ2-2, with TRBD2 identical over 10 bases. The sequence came from a woman older than 75 with active COVID-19. Sequencing was performed on peripheral blood. The CDR3 region has the DNA TGTGCCAGCAGCGTAGGGCTAGCGGGAGAAACCGGGGAGCTGTTTTTT. Translated: CASSVGLAGETGELFF.